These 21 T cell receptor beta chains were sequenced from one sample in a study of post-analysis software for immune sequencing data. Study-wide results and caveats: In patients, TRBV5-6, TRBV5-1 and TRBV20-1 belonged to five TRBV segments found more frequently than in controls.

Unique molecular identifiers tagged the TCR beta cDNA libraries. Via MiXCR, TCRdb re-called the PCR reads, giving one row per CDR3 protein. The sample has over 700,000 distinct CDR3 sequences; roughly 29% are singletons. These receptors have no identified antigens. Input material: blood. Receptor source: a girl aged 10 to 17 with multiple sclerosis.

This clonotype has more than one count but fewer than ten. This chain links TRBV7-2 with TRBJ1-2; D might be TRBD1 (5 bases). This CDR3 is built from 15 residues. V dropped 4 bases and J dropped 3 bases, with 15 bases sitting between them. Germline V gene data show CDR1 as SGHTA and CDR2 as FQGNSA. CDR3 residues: CASSSAGGTDYGYTF. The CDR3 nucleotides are TGTGCCAGCAGCTCCGCGGGGGGGACGGACTATGGCTACACCTTC. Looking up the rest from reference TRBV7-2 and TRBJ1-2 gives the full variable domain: GAGVSQSPSNKVTEKGKDVELRCDPISGHTALYWYRQSLGQGLEFLIYFQGNSAPDKSGLPSDRFSAERTGGSVSTLTIQRTQQEDSAVYLCASSSAGGTDYGYTFGSGTRLTVV.

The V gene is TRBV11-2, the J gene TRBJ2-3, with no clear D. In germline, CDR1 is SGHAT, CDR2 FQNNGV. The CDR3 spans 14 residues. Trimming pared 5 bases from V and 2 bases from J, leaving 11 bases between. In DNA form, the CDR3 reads TGTGCCAGCAGCAAAATCCCTACCACAGATACGCAGTATTTT. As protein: CASSKIPTTDTQYF.

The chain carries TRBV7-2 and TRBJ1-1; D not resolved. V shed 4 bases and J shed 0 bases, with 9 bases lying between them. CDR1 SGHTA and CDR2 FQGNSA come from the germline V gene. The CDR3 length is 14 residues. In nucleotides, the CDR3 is TGTGCCAGCAGCTGGGCCAGCGTGAACACTGAAGCTTTCTTT. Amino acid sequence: CASSWASVNTEAFF. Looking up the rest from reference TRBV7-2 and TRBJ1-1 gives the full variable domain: GAGVSQSPSNKVTEKGKDVELRCDPISGHTALYWYRQSLGQGLEFLIYFQGNSAPDKSGLPSDRFSAERTGGSVSTLTIQRTQQEDSAVYLCASSWASVNTEAFFGQGTRLTVV.

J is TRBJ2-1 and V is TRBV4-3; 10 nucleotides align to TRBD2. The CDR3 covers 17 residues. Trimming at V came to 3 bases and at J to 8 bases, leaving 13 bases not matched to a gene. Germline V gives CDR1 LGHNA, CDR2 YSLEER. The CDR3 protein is CASSHPRARTSGDEQFF. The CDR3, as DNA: TGCGCCAGCAGCCATCCTCGCGCGCGGACTAGCGGCGATGAGCAGTTCTTC.

The CDR3 is CASSLATVSGLGLWRYTF. The CDR3 region has the DNA TGTGCCAGCAGCCTAGCTACGGTGTCTGGCCTTGGGCTATGGCGCTACACCTTC. The chain links TRBV11-2 to TRBJ1-2; no clear D. Trimming removed 5 bases at V and 9 bases at J, with 31 bases between. The CDR3 spans 18 residues. Per the germline V gene, CDR1 is SGHAT and CDR2 is FQNNGV.

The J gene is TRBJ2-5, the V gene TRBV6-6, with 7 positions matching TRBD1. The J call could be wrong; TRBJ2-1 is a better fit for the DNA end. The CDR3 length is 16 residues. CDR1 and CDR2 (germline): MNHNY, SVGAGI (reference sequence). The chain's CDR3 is CASLGTDSPRGETQFF. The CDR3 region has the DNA TGTGCCAGCCTCGGGACAGACTCCCCCAGGGGAGAGACCCAGTTCTTC.

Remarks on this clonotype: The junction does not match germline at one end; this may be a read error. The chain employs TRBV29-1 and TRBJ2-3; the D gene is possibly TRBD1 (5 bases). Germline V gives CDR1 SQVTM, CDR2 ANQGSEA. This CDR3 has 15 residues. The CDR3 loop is CSVLVAAVYTGTQYF. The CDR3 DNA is TGCAGCGTTCTTGTGGCTGCTGTTTACACAGGTACGCAGTATTTT.

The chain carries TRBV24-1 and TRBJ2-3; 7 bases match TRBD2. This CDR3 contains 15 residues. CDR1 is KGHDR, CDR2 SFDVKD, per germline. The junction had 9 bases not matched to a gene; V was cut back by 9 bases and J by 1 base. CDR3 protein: CATRPRGSGTDTQYF. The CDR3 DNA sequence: TGTGCCACCCGGCCCCGCGGGAGTGGCACAGATACGCAGTATTTT.

CDR3 bases: TGTGCCAGCTCAGCGACAGGGCGAAATTCACCCCTCCACTTT. Its translation: CASSATGRNSPLHF. V usage is TRBV18 and J usage is TRBJ1-6; 7 bases map to TRBD1. The CDR3 runs to 14 residues. Per germline, CDR1 KGHSH and CDR2 LQKENI. V lost 5 bases, J lost 7 bases, and 5 bases stayed unmatched.

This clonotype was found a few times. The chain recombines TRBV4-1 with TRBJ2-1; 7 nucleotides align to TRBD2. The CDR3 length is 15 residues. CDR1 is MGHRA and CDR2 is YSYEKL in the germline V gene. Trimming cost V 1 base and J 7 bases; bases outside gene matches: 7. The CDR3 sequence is CASSQVDGRRNEQFF. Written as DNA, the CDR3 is TGCGCCAGCAGCCAAGTGGACGGGAGGCGGAATGAGCAGTTCTTC.

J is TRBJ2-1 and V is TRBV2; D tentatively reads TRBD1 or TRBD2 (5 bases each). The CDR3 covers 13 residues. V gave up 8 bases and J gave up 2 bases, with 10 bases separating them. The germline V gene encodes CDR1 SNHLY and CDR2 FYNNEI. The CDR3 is CASRDGTYNEQFF. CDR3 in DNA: TGTGCCAGCCGGGACGGCACCTACAATGAGCAGTTCTTC.

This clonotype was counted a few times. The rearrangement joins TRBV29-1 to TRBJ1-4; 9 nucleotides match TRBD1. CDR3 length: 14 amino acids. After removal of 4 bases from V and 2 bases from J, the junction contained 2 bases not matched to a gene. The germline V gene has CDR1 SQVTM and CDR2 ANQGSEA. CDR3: CSVGDRATNEKLFF. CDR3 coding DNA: TGCAGCGTTGGGGACAGGGCGACTAATGAAAAACTGTTTTTT.

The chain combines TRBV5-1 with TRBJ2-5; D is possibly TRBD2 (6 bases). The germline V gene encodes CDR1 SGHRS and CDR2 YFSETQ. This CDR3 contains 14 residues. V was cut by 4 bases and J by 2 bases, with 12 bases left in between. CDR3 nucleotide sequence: TGCGCCAGCAGCCCTATAGCGGAACAAGAGACCCAGTACTTC. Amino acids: CASSPIAEQETQYF.

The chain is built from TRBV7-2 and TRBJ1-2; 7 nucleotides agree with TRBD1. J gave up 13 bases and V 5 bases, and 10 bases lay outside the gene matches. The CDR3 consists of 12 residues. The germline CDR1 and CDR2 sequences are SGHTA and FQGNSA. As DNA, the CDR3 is TGTGCCAGCAGCGCAAGAAGGGGGCTGGGCACCTTC. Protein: CASSARRGLGTF.

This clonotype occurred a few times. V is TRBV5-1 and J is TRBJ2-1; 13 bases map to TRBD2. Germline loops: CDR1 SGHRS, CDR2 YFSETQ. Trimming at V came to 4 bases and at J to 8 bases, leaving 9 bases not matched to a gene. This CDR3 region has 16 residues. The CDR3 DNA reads TGCGCCAGCAGCGCCAGACTAGCGGGGGGTTCTGATGAGCAGTTCTTC. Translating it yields CASSARLAGGSDEQFF.

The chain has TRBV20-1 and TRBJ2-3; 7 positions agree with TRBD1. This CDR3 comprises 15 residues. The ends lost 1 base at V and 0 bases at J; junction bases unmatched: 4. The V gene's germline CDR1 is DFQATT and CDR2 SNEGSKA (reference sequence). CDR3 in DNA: TGCAGTGCTAGAGTCAGGGGACAGAGCACAGATACGCAGTATTTT. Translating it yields CSARVRGQSTDTQYF.

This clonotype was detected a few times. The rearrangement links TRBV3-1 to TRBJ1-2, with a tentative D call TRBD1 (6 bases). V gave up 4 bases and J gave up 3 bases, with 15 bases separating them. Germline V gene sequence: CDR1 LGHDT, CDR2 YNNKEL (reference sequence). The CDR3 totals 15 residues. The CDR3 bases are TGTGCCAGCAGCCTAACAACAGGGAGTCACTATGGCTACACCTTC. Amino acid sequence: CASSLTTGSHYGYTF. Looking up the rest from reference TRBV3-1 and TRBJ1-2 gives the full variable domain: DTAVSQTPKYLVTQMGNDKSIKCEQNLGHDTMYWYKQDSKKFLKIMFSYNNKELIINETVPNRFSPKSPDKAHLNLHINSLELGDSAVYFCASSLTTGSHYGYTFGSGTRLTVV.

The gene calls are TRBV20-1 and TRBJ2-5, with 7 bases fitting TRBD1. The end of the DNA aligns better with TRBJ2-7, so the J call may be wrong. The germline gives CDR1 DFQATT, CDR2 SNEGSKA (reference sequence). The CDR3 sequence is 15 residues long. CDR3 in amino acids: CSARIWGQGEYEQYF. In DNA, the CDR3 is TGCAGTGCTAGGATTTGGGGCCAGGGGGAATACGAGCAGTACTTC.

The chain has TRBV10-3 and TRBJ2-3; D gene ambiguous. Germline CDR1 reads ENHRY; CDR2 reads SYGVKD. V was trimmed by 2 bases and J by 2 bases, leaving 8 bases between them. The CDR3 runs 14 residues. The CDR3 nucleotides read TGTGCCATCAGTGAGCGGGCGATCACAGATACGCAGTATTTT. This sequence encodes CAISERAITDTQYF.

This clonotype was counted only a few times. CDR3 coding DNA: TGCGCCAGCAGCTTGGGCCTGGATACCTACGAGCAGTACTTC. Translating it yields CASSLGLDTYEQYF. The chain joins TRBV5-1 to TRBJ2-7, with D unresolved. CDR3 length: 14 residues. Trimming cost V 0 bases and J 2 bases, with 9 bases left between them. CDR1 and CDR2 from the germline V gene are SGHRS and YFSETQ. Full variable domain (remainder filled in from reference TRBV5-1 and TRBJ2-7): KAGVTQTPRYLIKTRGQQVTLSCSPISGHRSVSWYQQTPGQGLQFLFEYFSETQRNKGNFPGRFSGRQFSNSRSEMNVSTLELGDSALYLCASSLGLDTYEQYFGPGTRLTVT.

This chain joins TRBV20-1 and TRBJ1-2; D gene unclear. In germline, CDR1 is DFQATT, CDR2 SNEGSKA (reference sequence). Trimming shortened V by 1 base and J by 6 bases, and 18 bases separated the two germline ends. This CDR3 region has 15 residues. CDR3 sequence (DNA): TGCAGTGCTAGAGTGTATGGCCCCACGGAGGATGGCTACACCTTC. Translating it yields CSARVYGPTEDGYTF.